This T cell receptor beta chain comes out of a study of blood T cells in healthy people across ages. The CDR3 consists of 14 residues. CDR1 and CDR2 (germline): MDHEN, SYDVKM. V was shortened by 7 bases and J by 5 bases, with 15 bases between the two germline ends. Alongside a J-beta primer mix, a sample-barcoded 5' primer served in a second PCR lasting about 6 to 12 cycles. With 12 random nucleotides, a template-switch adaptor tagged each individual cDNA molecule. TCRdb ran MiXCR on the 5' RACE reads and lists one entry per CDR3 protein. The sample holds roughly 1,300,000 distinct CDR3 sequences; 55% to 75% are singletons and the top ten take over 5%. Isolation yielded PBMCs, at least 7 million per sample, in every case.

The chain has TRBV28 and TRBJ1-5, with a weak D call TRBD1 (6 bases). The sequenced sample was blood. This sequence originates from a man younger than 35 in good health. CDR3 loop: CASIGGARDQPQHF. In nucleotides, the CDR3 is TGTGCCAGCATCGGGGGGGCCAGGGATCAGCCCCAGCATTTT.